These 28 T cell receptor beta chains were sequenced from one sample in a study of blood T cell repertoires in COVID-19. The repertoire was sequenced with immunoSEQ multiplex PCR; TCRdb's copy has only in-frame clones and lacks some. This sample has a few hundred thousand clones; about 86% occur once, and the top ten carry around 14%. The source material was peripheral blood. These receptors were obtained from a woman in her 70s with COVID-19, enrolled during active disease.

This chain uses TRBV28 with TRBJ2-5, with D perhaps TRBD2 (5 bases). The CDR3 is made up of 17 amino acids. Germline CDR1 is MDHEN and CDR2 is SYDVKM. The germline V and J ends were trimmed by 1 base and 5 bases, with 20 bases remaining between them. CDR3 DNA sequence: TGTGCCAGCAGTTTATCAGCCCTAACGGGGTCCTGGGAGACCCAGTACTTC. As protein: CASSLSALTGSWETQYF.

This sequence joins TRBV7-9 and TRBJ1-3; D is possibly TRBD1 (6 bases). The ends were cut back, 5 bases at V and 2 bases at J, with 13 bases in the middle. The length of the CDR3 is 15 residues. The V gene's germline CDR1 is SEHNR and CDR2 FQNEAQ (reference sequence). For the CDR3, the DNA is TGTGCCAGCAGCCTTCGGACAGTGACTGGAAACACCATATATTTT. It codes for CASSLRTVTGNTIYF. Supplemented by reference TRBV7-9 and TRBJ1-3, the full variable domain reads DTGVSQNPRHKITKRGQNVTFRCDPISEHNRLYWYRQTLGQGPEFLTYFQNEAQLEKSRLLSDRFSAERPKGSFSTLEIQRTEQGDSAMYLCASSLRTVTGNTIYFGEGSWLTVV.

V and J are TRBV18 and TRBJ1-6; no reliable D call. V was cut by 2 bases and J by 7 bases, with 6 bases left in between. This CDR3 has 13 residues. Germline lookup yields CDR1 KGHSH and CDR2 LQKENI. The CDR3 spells CASSPGQNSPLHF. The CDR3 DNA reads TGTGCCAGCTCACCAGGGCAGAATTCACCCCTCCACTTT. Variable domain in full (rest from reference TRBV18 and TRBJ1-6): NAGVMQNPRHLVRRRGQEARLRCSPMKGHSHVYWYRQLPEEGLKFMVYLQKENIIDESGMPKERFSAEFPKEGPSILRIQQVVRGDSAAYFCASSPGQNSPLHFGNGTRLTVT.

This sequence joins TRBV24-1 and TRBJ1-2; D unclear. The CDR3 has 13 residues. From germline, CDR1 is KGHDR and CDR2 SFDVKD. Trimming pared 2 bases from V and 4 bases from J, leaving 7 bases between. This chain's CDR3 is CATSDSYSYGYTF. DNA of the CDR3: TGTGCCACCAGTGATTCGTACTCCTATGGCTACACCTTC.

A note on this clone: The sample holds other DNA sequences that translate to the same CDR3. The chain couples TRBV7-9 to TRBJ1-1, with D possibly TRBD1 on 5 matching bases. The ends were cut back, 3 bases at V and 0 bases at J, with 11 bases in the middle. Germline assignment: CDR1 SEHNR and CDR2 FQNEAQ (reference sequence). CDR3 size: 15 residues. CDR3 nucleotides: TGTGCCAGCAGCTTGGGAGGGACCCTGAACACTGAAGCTTTCTTT. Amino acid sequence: CASSLGGTLNTEAFF.

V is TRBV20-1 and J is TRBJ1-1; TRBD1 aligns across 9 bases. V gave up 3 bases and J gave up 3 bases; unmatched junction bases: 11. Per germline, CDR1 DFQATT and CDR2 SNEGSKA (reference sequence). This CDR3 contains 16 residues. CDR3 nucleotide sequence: TGCAGTGCTAGTGGGGTCCCGGGACAGGGTTACACTGAAGCTTTCTTT. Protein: CSASGVPGQGYTEAFF.

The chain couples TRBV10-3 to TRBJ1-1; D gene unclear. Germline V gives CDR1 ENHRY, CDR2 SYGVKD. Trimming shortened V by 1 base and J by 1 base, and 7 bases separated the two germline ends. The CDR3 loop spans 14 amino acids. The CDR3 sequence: CAISELSGNTEAFF. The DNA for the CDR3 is TGTGCCATCAGTGAGTTGAGCGGGAACACTGAAGCTTTCTTT.

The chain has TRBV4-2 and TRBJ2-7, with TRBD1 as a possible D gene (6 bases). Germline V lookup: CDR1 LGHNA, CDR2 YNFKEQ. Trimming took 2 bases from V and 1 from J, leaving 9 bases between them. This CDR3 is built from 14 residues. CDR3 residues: CASSQWTDSYEQYF. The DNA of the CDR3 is TGTGCCAGCAGCCAATGGACAGATTCCTACGAGCAGTACTTC.

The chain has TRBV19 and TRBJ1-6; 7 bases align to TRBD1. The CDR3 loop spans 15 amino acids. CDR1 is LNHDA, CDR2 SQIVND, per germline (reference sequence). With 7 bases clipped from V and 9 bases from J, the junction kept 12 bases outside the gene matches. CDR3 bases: TGTGCCAGTACTACTACCGGGACAGCTTTTTCACCCCTCCACTTT. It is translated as CASTTTGTAFSPLHF.

CDR3 sequence (DNA): TGTGCCAGCAGTGAAGTAAAGGGGTTCTCTGGCTACACCTTC. It yields the protein CASSEVKGFSGYTF. The V and J genes are TRBV6-1 and TRBJ1-2; weak D call: TRBD1 (5 bases). V was clipped by 1 base and J by 7 bases, with 13 bases between them. The germline gives CDR1 MNHNS, CDR2 SASEGT. The CDR3 covers 14 residues.

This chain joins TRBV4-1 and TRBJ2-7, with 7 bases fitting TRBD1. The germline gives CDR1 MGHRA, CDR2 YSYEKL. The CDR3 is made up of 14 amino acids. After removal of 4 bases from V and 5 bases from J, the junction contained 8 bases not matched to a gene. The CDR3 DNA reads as TGCGCCAGCAGCCGAGAGGGGGCCTCGGACGAGCAGTACTTC. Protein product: CASSREGASDEQYF.

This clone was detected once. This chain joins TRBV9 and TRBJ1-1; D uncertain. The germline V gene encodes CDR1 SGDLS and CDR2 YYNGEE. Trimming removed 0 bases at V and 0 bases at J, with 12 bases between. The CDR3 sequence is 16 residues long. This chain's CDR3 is CASSVGLGGLNTEAFF. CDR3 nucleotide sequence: TGTGCCAGCAGCGTAGGGCTGGGAGGATTGAACACTGAAGCTTTCTTT.

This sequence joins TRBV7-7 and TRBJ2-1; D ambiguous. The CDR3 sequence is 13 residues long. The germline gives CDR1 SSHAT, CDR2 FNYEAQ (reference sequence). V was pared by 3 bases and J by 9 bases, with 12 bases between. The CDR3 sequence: CASSFPRSSEQFF. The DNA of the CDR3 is TGTGCCAGCAGCTTCCCGAGGTCGTCTGAGCAGTTCTTC.

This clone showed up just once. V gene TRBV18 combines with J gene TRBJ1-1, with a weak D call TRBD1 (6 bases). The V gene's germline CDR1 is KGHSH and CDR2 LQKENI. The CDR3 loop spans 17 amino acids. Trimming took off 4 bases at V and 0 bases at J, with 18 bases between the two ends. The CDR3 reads CASSRGGQKTMNTEAFF. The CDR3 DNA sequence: TGTGCCAGCTCACGGGGGGGACAAAAAACTATGAACACTGAAGCTTTCTTT.

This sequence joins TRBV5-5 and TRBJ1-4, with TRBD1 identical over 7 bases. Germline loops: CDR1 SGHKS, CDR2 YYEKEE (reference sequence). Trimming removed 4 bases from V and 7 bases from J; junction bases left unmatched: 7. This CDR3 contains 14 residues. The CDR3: CASSPTGSGEKLFF. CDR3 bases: TGTGCCAGCAGCCCGACAGGGTCGGGTGAAAAACTGTTTTTT. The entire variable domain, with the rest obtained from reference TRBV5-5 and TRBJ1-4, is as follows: DAGVTQSPTHLIKTRGQQVTLRCSPISGHKSVSWYQQVLGQGPQFIFQYYEKEERGRGNFPDRFSARQFPNYSSELNVNALLLGDSALYLCASSPTGSGEKLFFGSGTQLSVL.

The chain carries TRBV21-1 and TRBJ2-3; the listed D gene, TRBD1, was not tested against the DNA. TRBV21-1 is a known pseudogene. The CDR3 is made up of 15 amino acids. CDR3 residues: CASDREQGLSDTQYF. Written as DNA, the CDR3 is TGTGCCAGCGATCGGGAACAGGGGTTGTCAGATACGCAGTATTTT.

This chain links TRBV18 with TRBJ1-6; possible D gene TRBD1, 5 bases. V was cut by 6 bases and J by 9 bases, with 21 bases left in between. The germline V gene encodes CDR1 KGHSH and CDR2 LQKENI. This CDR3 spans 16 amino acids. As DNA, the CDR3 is TGTGCCAGCTCCCAGGGCTCTACACGGGGGGGTTCACCCCTCCACTTT. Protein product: CASSQGSTRGGSPLHF.

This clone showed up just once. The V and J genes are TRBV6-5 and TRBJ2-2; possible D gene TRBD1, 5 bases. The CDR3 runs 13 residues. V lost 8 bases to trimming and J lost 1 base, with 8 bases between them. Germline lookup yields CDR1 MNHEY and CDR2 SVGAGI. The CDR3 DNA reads TGTGCCAGCGGCCAGGGGAACACCGGGGAGCTGTTTTTT. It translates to CASGQGNTGELFF.

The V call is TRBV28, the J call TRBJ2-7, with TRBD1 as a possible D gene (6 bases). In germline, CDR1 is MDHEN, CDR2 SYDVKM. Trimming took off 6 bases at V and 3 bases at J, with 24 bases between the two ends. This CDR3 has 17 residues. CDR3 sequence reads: CASSYTPGDTTGYEQYF. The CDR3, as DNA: TGTGCCAGCAGCTATACCCCCGGGGACACAACGGGCTACGAGCAGTACTTC. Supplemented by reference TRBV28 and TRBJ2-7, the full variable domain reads DVKVTQSSRYLVKRTGEKVFLECVQDMDHENMFWYRQDPGLGLRLIYFSYDVKMKEKGDIPEGYSVSREKKERFSLILESASTNQTSMYLCASSYTPGDTTGYEQYFGPGTRLTVT.

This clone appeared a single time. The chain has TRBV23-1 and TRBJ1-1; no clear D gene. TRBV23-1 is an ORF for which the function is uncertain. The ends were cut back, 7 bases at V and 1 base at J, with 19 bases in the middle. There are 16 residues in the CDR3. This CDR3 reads CASTPPSRGGNTEAFF. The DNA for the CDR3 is TGCGCCAGCACACCGCCATCCCGGGGTGGGAACACTGAAGCTTTCTTT.

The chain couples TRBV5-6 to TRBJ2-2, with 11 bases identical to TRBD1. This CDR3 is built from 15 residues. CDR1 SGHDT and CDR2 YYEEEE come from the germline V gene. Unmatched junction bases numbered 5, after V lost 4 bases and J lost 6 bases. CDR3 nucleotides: TGTGCCAGCAGCACCGGGACAGGGGGGGCCGGGGAGCTGTTTTTT. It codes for CASSTGTGGAGELFF.

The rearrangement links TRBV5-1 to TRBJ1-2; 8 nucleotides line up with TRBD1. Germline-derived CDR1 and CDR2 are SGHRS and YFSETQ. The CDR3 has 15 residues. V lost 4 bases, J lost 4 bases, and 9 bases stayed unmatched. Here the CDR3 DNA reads TGCGCCAGCAGCCCGAGCAGGGGGCCGATCTATGGCTACACCTTC. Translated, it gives CASSPSRGPIYGYTF.

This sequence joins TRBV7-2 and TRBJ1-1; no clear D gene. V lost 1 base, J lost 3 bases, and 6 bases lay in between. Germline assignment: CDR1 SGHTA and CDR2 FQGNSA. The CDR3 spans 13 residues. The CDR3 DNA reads TGTGCCAGCAGCTTAGTCGTGTACACTGAAGCTTTCTTT. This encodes CASSLVVYTEAFF.

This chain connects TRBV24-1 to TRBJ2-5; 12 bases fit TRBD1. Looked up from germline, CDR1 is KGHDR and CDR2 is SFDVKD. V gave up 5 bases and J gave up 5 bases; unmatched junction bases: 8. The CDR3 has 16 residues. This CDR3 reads CATSAQGQGAWETQYF. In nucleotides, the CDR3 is TGTGCCACCAGTGCCCAGGGACAGGGGGCTTGGGAGACCCAGTACTTC.

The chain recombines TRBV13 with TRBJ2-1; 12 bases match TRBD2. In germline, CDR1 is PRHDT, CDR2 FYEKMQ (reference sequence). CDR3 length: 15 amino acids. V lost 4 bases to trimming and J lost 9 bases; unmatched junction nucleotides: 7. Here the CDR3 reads CASSSSSGGAGEQFF. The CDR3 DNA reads TGTGCCAGCAGCTCCTCTAGCGGGGGGGCCGGTGAGCAGTTCTTC. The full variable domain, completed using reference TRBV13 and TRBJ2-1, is AAGVIQSPRHLIKEKRETATLKCYPIPRHDTVYWYQQGPGQDPQFLISFYEKMQSDKGSIPDRFSAQQFSDYHSELNMSSLELGDSALYFCASSSSSGGAGEQFFGPGTRLTVL.

The CDR3 region has the DNA TGTGCCAGCTCACCGGGGTTGGGACAAGCCTACGAGCAGTACTTC. It codes for CASSPGLGQAYEQYF. The gene calls are TRBV18 and TRBJ2-7; possible D gene TRBD1, 6 bases. Germline CDR1 and CDR2: KGHSH and LQKENI. Trimming shortened V by 3 bases and J by 2 bases, and 14 bases separated the two germline ends. CDR3 length equals 15 residues.

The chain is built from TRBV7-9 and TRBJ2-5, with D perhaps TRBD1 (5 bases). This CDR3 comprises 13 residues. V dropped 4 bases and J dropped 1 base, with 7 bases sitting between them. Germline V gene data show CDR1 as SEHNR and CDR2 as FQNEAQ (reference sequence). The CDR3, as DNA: TGTGCCAGCAGCTGGCAGGGCCAAGAGACCCAGTACTTC. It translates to CASSWQGQETQYF.

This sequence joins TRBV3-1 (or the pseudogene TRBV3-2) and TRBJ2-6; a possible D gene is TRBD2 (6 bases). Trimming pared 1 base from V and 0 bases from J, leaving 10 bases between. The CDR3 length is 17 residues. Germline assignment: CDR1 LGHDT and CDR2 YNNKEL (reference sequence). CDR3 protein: CASSQGDSHSGANVLTF. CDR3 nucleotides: TGTGCCAGCAGCCAAGGGGACTCTCACTCTGGGGCCAACGTCCTGACTTTC.